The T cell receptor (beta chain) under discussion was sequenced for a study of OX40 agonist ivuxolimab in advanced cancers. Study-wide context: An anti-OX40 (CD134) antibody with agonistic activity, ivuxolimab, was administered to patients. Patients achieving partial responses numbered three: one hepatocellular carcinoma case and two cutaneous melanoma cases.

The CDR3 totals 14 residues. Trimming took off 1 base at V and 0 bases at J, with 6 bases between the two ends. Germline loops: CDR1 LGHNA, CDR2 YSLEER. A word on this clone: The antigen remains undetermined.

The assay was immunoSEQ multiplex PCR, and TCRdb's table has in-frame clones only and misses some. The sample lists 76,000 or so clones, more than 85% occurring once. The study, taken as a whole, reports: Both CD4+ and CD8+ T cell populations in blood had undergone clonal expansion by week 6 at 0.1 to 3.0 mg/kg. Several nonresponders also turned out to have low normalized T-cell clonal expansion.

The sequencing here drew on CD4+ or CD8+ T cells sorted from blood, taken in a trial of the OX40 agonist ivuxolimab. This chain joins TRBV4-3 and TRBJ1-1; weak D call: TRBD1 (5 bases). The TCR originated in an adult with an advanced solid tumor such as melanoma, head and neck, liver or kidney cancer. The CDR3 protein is CASSQAGLNTEAFF. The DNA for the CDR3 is TGCGCCAGCAGCCAAGCAGGGTTGAACACTGAAGCTTTCTTT.